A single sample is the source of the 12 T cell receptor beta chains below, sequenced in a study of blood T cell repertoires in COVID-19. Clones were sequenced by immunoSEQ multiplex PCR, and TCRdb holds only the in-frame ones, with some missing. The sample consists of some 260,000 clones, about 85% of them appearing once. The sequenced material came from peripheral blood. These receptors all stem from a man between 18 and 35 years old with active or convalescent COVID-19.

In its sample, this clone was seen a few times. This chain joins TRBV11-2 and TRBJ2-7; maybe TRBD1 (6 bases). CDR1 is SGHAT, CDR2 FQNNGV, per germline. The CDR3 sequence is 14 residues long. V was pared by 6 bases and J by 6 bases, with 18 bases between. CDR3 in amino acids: CASRNRAQVIEQYF. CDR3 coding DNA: TGTGCCAGCAGGAACAGGGCCCAAGTGATCGAGCAGTACTTC.

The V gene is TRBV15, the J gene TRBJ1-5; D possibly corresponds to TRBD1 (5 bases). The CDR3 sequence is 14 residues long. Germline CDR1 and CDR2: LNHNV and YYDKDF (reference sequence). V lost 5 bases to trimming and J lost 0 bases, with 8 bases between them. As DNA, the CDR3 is TGTGCCACCAGCTGGGGACTTAGCAATCAGCCCCAGCATTTT. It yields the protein CATSWGLSNQPQHF.

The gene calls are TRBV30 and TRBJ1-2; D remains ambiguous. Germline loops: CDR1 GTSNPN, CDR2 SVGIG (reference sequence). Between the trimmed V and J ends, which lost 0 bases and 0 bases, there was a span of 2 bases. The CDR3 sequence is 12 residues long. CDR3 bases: TGTGCCTGGAGTGTTACTAACTATGGCTACACCTTC. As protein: CAWSVTNYGYTF.

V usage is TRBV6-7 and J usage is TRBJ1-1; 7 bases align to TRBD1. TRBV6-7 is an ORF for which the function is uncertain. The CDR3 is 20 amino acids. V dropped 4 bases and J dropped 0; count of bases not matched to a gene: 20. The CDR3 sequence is CASSFPRPLTGKPMNTEAFF. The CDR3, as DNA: TGTGCCAGCAGTTTCCCGCGCCCCTTGACAGGGAAGCCCATGAACACTGAAGCTTTCTTT.

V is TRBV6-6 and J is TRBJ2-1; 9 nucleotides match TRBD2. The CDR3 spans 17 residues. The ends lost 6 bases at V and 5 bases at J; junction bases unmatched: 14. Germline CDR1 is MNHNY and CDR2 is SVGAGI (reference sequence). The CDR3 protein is CASSRKGGRVTHNEQFF. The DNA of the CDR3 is TGTGCCAGCAGCCGAAAGGGCGGGAGGGTAACCCACAATGAGCAGTTCTTC.

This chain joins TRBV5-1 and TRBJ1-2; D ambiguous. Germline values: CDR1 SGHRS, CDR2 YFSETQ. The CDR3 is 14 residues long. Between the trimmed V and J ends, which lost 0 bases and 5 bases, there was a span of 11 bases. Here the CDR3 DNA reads TGCGCCAGCAGCTTGGAAGAGAAGCGGTATGGCTACACCTTC. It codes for CASSLEEKRYGYTF.

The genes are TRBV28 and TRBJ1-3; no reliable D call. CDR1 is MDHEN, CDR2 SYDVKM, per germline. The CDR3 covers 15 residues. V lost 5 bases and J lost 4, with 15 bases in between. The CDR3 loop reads CASSPVRGYGNTIYF. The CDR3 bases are TGTGCCAGCAGTCCGGTGCGAGGGTACGGAAACACCATATATTTT. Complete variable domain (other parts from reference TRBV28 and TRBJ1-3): DVKVTQSSRYLVKRTGEKVFLECVQDMDHENMFWYRQDPGLGLRLIYFSYDVKMKEKGDIPEGYSVSREKKERFSLILESASTNQTSMYLCASSPVRGYGNTIYFGEGSWLTVV.

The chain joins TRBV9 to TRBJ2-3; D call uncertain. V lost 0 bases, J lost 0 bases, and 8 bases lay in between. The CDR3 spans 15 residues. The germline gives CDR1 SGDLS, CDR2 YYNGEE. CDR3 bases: TGTGCCAGCAGCGTAGACGGTACTAGCACAGATACGCAGTATTTT. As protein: CASSVDGTSTDTQYF.

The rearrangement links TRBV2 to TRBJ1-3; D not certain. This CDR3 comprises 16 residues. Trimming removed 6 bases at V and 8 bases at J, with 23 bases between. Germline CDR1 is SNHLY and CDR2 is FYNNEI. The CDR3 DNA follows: TGTGCCAGCAGCCCAATCACGAGCAGGTCTAGCGACACCATATATTTT. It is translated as CASSPITSRSSDTIYF.

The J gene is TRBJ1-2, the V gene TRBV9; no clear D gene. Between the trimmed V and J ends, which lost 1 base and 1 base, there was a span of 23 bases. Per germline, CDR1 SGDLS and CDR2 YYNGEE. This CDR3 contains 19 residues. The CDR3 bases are TGTGCCAGCAGCGTAAACCCCGCGGGTGTAAACGAAGATAACTATGGCTACACCTTC. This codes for CASSVNPAGVNEDNYGYTF.

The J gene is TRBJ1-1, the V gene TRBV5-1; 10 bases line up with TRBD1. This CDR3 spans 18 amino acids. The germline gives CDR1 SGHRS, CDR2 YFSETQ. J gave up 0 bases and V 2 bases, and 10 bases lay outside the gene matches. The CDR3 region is CASSFFGGQGFMNTEAFF. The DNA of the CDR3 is TGCGCCAGCAGCTTTTTTGGGGGACAGGGGTTCATGAACACTGAAGCTTTCTTT.

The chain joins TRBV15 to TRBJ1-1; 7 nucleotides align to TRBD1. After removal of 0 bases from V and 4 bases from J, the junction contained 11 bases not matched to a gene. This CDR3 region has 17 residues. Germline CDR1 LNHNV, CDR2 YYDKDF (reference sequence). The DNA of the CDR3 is TGTGCCACCAGCAGAGACGCAAGGGGGCTAAGAGGCACTGAAGCTTTCTTT. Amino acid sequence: CATSRDARGLRGTEAFF.